These 5 T cell receptor beta chains share one sample of origin, sequenced in a study of T-cell reconstitution after alpha-beta-depleted transplantation in children (TCRdb year 2016). The method behind the library was PCR. Instrument on record: Illumina HiSeq 2500. To normalize quantification of the TCRbeta repertoire, the TCR libraries were built with molecular barcoding that relied on unique molecular identifiers. TCRdb reran the public reads through fastp at Q25 and MiXCR, keeping productive beta chains. CDR3 protein sequences are deduplicated, and each keeps its most common genes and DNA. Here the sample has approximately 400,000 distinct CDR3 sequences; approximately 11% occur a single time. The top ten clonotypes cover 4.5% to 7% of the sample. The starting material was PBMCs from the stem cell graft donor, obtained from the stem cell graft. These receptors came from a human donor who donated a stem cell graft to a child with acute myeloid leukemia.

Only a few counts were recorded for this clonotype. The rearrangement joins TRBV4-1 to TRBJ1-4; D gene unclear. CDR1 and CDR2 (germline): MGHRA, YSYEKL. V lost 1 base, J lost 4 bases, and 7 bases lay in between. This CDR3 spans 14 amino acids. The CDR3 coding sequence is TGCGCCAGCAGCCAAGTTTCGGGTAATGAAAAACTGTTTTTT. It yields the protein CASSQVSGNEKLFF.

V is TRBV5-1 and J is TRBJ1-1, with D uncertain. Germline V gene lookup returns CDR1 SGHRS and CDR2 YFSETQ. Trimming took off 4 bases at V and 1 base at J, with 14 bases between the two ends. This CDR3 is built from 15 residues. CDR3 residues: CASSVPDGGNTEAFF. The CDR3 DNA follows: TGCGCCAGCAGCGTCCCCGACGGAGGGAACACTGAAGCTTTCTTT.

This sequence joins TRBV29-1 and TRBJ2-1; 8 bases match TRBD1. The V and J ends lost 4 bases and 3 bases, in that order; junction bases with no gene match: 8. The CDR3 totals 15 residues. CDR1 and CDR2 from the germline V gene are SQVTM and ANQGSEA. The CDR3 spells CSVVGTGPLYNEQFF. CDR3 DNA: TGCAGCGTTGTGGGGACAGGACCACTCTACAATGAGCAGTTCTTC.

This clonotype has more than one count but fewer than ten. The chain is built from TRBV7-9 and TRBJ2-1, with 10 bases that match TRBD1. This CDR3 is 16 amino acids long. CDR1 and CDR2 from the germline V gene are SEHNR and FQNEAQ (reference sequence). The trim removed 5 bases at V and 3 bases at J, leaving 7 bases unmatched. CDR3 DNA: TGTGCCAGCAGCCATGACAGGGGGCCTAGCTACAATGAGCAGTTCTTC. It encodes CASSHDRGPSYNEQFF.

This clonotype has only a few counts. The chain is built from TRBV5-1 and TRBJ2-3, with D perhaps matching TRBD2 (6 bases). In germline, CDR1 is SGHRS, CDR2 YFSETQ. The V end lost 7 bases, the J end lost 3 bases, and 18 bases lay between the germline ends. The CDR3 totals 15 residues. CDR3 sequence reads: CASEGGGRWTDTQYF. The CDR3 region has the DNA TGCGCCAGCGAAGGAGGAGGGCGGTGGACAGATACGCAGTATTTT.